This T cell receptor beta chain came from a study of blood T cells in healthy people across ages. Sample-barcoded 5' priming and a J-beta primer mix drove a second PCR of 7 to 11 cycles. From each sample, at least 2.5 million paired-end reads containing CDR3 were obtained. TCRdb re-called the 5' RACE reads through MiXCR, storing one row per CDR3 protein. The sample lists some 1.5 million distinct CDR3 sequences, approximately 28% occurring once. Germline-derived CDR1 and CDR2 are SGHTA and FQGNSA. The J segment lost 7 bases and the V segment lost 5 bases, leaving 10 bases of the junction unmatched. The CDR3 contains 15 residues. General study points: Unknown donor CMV status possibly confounded expanded clonotype changes. Per million T cells, TCR beta diversity dropped about linearly as age rose. Naive and antigen-experienced cells could not be conclusively compared, given unsorted PBMCs.

In its sample, this clonotype was seen a few times. Its antigen is as yet unknown. The sequence was collected from a woman in her twenties or thirties in good health. The chain is built from TRBV7-2 and TRBJ2-1, with TRBD1 identical over 8 bases. The sample taken for sequencing was blood. The chain's CDR3 is CASSPLLTGANEQFF. CDR3 DNA: TGTGCCAGCAGCCCCCTGTTGACAGGGGCAAATGAGCAGTTCTTC.